Below are 30 T cell receptor beta chains sequenced from a single sample in a study of T-cell reconstitution after alpha-beta-depleted transplantation in children. The TCRbeta library was prepared with unique molecular identifiers. TCRdb reprocessed the PCR reads with MiXCR, giving one entry per CDR3 protein. The sample records about 500,000 distinct CDR3 sequences, 30% to 35% being singletons. Sequencing used PBMCs from the stem cell graft donor, obtained from the stem cell graft. The receptors here all came from a human donor who donated a stem cell graft to a child with aplastic anemia.

This chain connects TRBV20-1 to TRBJ2-1, with D tentatively TRBD2 (5 bases). V lost 0 bases, J lost 3 bases, and 18 bases lay in between. This CDR3 contains 17 residues. Germline V gene lookup returns CDR1 DFQATT and CDR2 SNEGSKA (reference sequence). CDR3 DNA sequence: TGCAGTGCTAGAGATACGATGCTACTAGTGAACTACAATGAGCAGTTCTTC. This translates into CSARDTMLLVNYNEQFF.

The V gene is TRBV2, the J gene TRBJ1-5; D remains ambiguous. CDR1 and CDR2 (germline): SNHLY, FYNNEI. Trimming took 4 bases from V and 3 from J, leaving 7 bases between them. The CDR3 runs to 13 residues. The CDR3, as DNA: TGTGCCAGCAGTGGTGGGGACAATCAGCCCCAGCATTTT. Its translation: CASSGGDNQPQHF.

The rearrangement links TRBV5-1 to TRBJ1-2, with D maybe TRBD1 (5 bases). V was shortened by 0 bases and J by 8 bases, with 11 bases between the two germline ends. Germline assignment: CDR1 SGHRS and CDR2 YFSETQ. This CDR3 has 13 residues. CDR3 sequence (DNA): TGCGCCAGCAGCTTGGAGGGGATTTCGGGCTACACCTTC. This codes for CASSLEGISGYTF.

The chain has TRBV27 and TRBJ2-5, with 7 bases that match TRBD2. In germline, CDR1 is MNHEY, CDR2 SMNVEV (reference sequence). The junction had 7 bases not matched to a gene; V was cut back by 11 bases and J by 10 bases. The CDR3 is made up of 10 amino acids. The DNA of the CDR3 is TGTGCCGGAAAAGCTAGCGGCCAGTACTTC. Translation gives CAGKASGQYF.

The chain has TRBV20-1 and TRBJ2-7; D is undetermined. The CDR3 extends over 13 amino acids. The germline V gene encodes CDR1 DFQATT and CDR2 SNEGSKA (reference sequence). Trimming removed 1 base at V and 3 bases at J, with 10 bases between. This CDR3 is CSARGLDIYEQYV. The CDR3 DNA sequence: TGCAGTGCTAGAGGTTTAGACATCTACGAGCAGTACGTC.

For the CDR3, the DNA is TGTGCCATCAGTGACGCCCAGAAAAGCGATCAGCCCCAGCATTTT. Residues: CAISDAQKSDQPQHF. The J gene is TRBJ1-5, the V gene TRBV10-3, with D unclear. This CDR3 is built from 15 residues. V was pared by 3 bases and J by 5 bases, with 14 bases between. Germline V gene sequence: CDR1 ENHRY, CDR2 SYGVKD.

This clonotype was observed a few times. This chain uses TRBV10-2 with TRBJ2-5; 10 nucleotides agree with TRBD2. V gave up 5 bases and J gave up 4 bases; unmatched junction bases: 4. Per germline, CDR1 WSHSY and CDR2 SAAADI. The CDR3 consists of 14 residues. CDR3 sequence reads: CASSTSGNRETQYF. DNA of the CDR3: TGCGCCAGCAGTACTAGCGGGAATCGAGAGACCCAGTACTTC.

The CDR3, as DNA: TGTGCCACCAGTGACACTGGGACTAGCGGAATGTGGAATGAGCAGTTCTTC. Protein sequence: CATSDTGTSGMWNEQFF. This chain links TRBV24-1 with TRBJ2-1, with 11 nucleotides matching TRBD2. This CDR3 is built from 17 residues. Germline assignment: CDR1 KGHDR and CDR2 SFDVKD. Losses at the gene ends were 4 bases for V and 7 bases for J; bases not matched to a gene: 11.

This clonotype occurred a few times. The chain has TRBV5-1 and TRBJ2-1; D not certain. The V gene's germline CDR1 is SGHRS and CDR2 YFSETQ. The CDR3 extends over 11 amino acids. V dropped 3 bases and J dropped 10 bases, with 8 bases sitting between them. The CDR3 DNA sequence: TGCGCCAGCAGCTCGTCGCGGGAGCAGTTCTTC. This encodes CASSSSREQFF. Drawing the rest from reference TRBV5-1 and TRBJ2-1, the complete variable domain is KAGVTQTPRYLIKTRGQQVTLSCSPISGHRSVSWYQQTPGQGLQFLFEYFSETQRNKGNFPGRFSGRQFSNSRSEMNVSTLELGDSALYLCASSSSREQFFGPGTRLTVL.

The chain joins TRBV7-3 to TRBJ2-3; 10 bases agree with TRBD2. V was pared by 5 bases and J by 1 base, with 3 bases of the junction left unmatched. CDR3 length: 15 residues. Germline-derived CDR1 and CDR2 are SGHTA and FQGTGA. CDR3 coding DNA: TGTGCCAGCAGCCTAGCGGGAGCCCGCACAGATACGCAGTATTTT. It yields the protein CASSLAGARTDTQYF.

This clonotype appeared a few times. V is TRBV6-5 and J is TRBJ2-3; the D gene is possibly TRBD1 (5 bases). The CDR3 is 13 residues long. The germline CDR1 and CDR2 sequences are MNHEY and SVGAGI. Trimming shortened V by 4 bases and J by 5 bases, and 10 bases separated the two germline ends. CDR3 residues: CASSSSGQDTQYF. CDR3 nucleotides: TGTGCCAGCAGTTCCTCAGGGCAAGATACGCAGTATTTT.

The chain uses TRBV11-2 and TRBJ2-1; 10 positions match TRBD2. The CDR3 spans 19 residues. V lost 6 bases, J lost 0 bases, and 14 bases stayed unmatched. CDR1 SGHAT and CDR2 FQNNGV come from the germline V gene. CDR3 DNA: TGTGCCAGCAGACCTCCTACAAGTAGCGGGAGGCACTCCTACAATGAGCAGTTCTTC. This codes for CASRPPTSSGRHSYNEQFF.

Of note for this clonotype: A junction boundary mismatches the germline segment, possibly from a read error. The chain joins TRBV6-2 or TRBV6-3 to TRBJ1-2; D unclear. Germline loops: CDR1 MNHEY, CDR2 SVGEGT. This CDR3 comprises 11 residues. In DNA form, the CDR3 reads TGTGCCAGCAGTCACTCGTATGGCTACACCTTC. Its protein product is CASSHSYGYTF.

This clonotype was counted only a few times. V and J are TRBV5-5 and TRBJ2-1; 10 bases are shared with TRBD2. The germline gives CDR1 SGHKS, CDR2 YYEKEE (reference sequence). The CDR3 is 17 amino acids. V was clipped by 0 bases and J by 5 bases; unmatched bases: 8. The CDR3 spells CASSLVPLAGLNNEQFF. The CDR3 bases are TGTGCCAGCAGCTTGGTCCCACTAGCGGGACTAAACAATGAGCAGTTCTTC.

This clonotype was counted only a few times. This chain joins TRBV7-9 and TRBJ1-1; 7 positions agree with TRBD1. Per germline, CDR1 SEHNR and CDR2 FQNEAQ (reference sequence). V was clipped by 3 bases and J by 3 bases; unmatched bases: 13. CDR3 length equals 17 residues. The CDR3 sequence: CASSLGHRGYEDTEAFF. CDR3 sequence (DNA): TGTGCCAGCAGCTTGGGGCACAGGGGTTATGAGGACACTGAAGCTTTCTTT.

This clonotype was seen only a few times. This chain links TRBV29-1 with TRBJ1-2; 7 bases fit TRBD1. Germline loops: CDR1 SQVTM, CDR2 ANQGSEA. This CDR3 spans 13 amino acids. The J segment lost 3 bases and the V segment lost 8 bases, leaving 9 bases of the junction unmatched. In nucleotides, the CDR3 is TGCAGCCTCCAGGGGGTCGGGGACTATGGCTACACCTTC. It is translated as CSLQGVGDYGYTF.

V is TRBV18 and J is TRBJ2-2, with 7 bases that match TRBD1. The V gene's germline CDR1 is KGHSH and CDR2 LQKENI. The CDR3 runs to 15 residues. After removal of 8 bases from V and 5 bases from J, the junction contained 11 bases not matched to a gene. CDR3 sequence reads: CASAQGRSDTGELFF. In DNA, the CDR3 is TGTGCCAGCGCACAGGGGCGGTCGGATACCGGGGAGCTGTTTTTT.

The sample holds many counts of this clonotype. J is TRBJ2-7 and V is TRBV11-2; the D gene could be TRBD1 or TRBD2 (5 bases each). Germline assignment: CDR1 SGHAT and CDR2 FQNNGV. Trimming pared 5 bases from V and 7 bases from J, leaving 18 bases between. The CDR3 has 14 amino acids. In DNA, the CDR3 is TGTGCCAGCAGCCCCGGGACGGTCGTAGAGGAGCAGTACTTC. Translating it yields CASSPGTVVEEQYF.

About this clonotype itself: It is unclear where the CDR3 begins or ends on the DNA, so no DNA is shown, and the CDR3 is as TCRdb lists it. The genes are TRBV9 and TRBJ2-1; TRBD1, as called in the table, went unchecked against the DNA. Germline CDR1 reads SGDLS; CDR2 reads YYNGEE. The CDR3 numbers 12 amino acids, ends counted. The CDR3 here is CASSVGTGISVF.

The chain couples TRBV18 to TRBJ2-2; TRBD2 matches 11 bases. The CDR3 is 16 amino acids. Germline V CDR1 and CDR2: KGHSH, LQKENI. The ends lost 4 bases at V and 6 bases at J; junction bases unmatched: 7. CDR3 in amino acids: CASSLTSGKGPGELFF. CDR3 DNA sequence: TGTGCCAGCTCACTGACTAGCGGGAAGGGTCCCGGGGAGCTGTTTTTT.

This clonotype occurred a few times. The chain combines TRBV13 with TRBJ2-3, with unresolved D. Germline values: CDR1 PRHDT, CDR2 FYEKMQ (reference sequence). The CDR3 contains 12 residues. V lost 5 bases, J lost 3 bases, and 6 bases lay in between. As DNA, the CDR3 is TGTGCCAGCAGCCTGGAAACAGATACGCAGTATTTT. Translating gives CASSLETDTQYF.

The chain uses TRBV20-1 and TRBJ2-1; D is perhaps TRBD1 or TRBD2 (5 bases each). V lost 7 bases and J lost 5, with 21 bases in between. The germline V gene has CDR1 DFQATT and CDR2 SNEGSKA (reference sequence). This CDR3 comprises 15 residues. For the CDR3, the DNA is TGCAGTGGGCTCCCCCCGGGGCGGGTAAACAATGAGCAGTTCTTC. It translates to CSGLPPGRVNNEQFF.

This clonotype was detected a few times. The chain links TRBV24-1 to TRBJ2-7; no definite D call. Germline CDR1 is KGHDR and CDR2 is SFDVKD. Trimming cost V 3 bases and J 3 bases, with 5 bases left between them. The CDR3 has 12 amino acids. The chain's CDR3 is CATSDLNYEQYF. CDR3 coding DNA: TGTGCCACCAGTGATCTCAACTACGAGCAGTACTTC.

In this sample, this clonotype turned up a few times. This chain links TRBV6-6 with TRBJ1-6, with TRBD1 as a possible D gene (5 bases). Trimming took 6 bases from V and 17 from J, leaving 14 bases between them. CDR3 length equals 11 residues. Germline V gives CDR1 MNHNY, CDR2 SVGAGI (reference sequence). The CDR3 reads CASSPGTAVHF. The CDR3, as DNA: TGTGCCAGCAGCCCTGGGACGGCTGTCCACTTT.

The chain links TRBV29-1 to TRBJ1-2, with TRBD1 as a possible D gene (5 bases). The CDR3 sequence is 10 residues long. V lost 3 bases and J lost 6, with 5 bases in between. Germline CDR1 reads SQVTM; CDR2 reads ANQGSEA. This chain's CDR3 is CSVDRDGYTF. The CDR3 DNA reads TGCAGCGTTGACAGGGATGGCTACACCTTC. The whole variable domain, filled in from reference TRBV29-1 and TRBJ1-2, reads SAVISQKPSRDICQRGTSLTIQCQVDSQVTMMFWYRQQPGQSLTLIATANQGSEATYESGFVIDKFPISRPNLTFSTLTVSNMSPEDSSIYLCSVDRDGYTFGSGTRLTVV.

This clonotype was found a few times. The chain combines TRBV6-1 with TRBJ1-3; 7 nucleotides align to TRBD1. Trimming took 10 bases from V and 6 from J; bases not matched to a gene: 12. The germline gives CDR1 MNHNS, CDR2 SASEGT. The CDR3 has 14 residues. The CDR3 nucleotides are TGTGCCACCGCCAGGGGGGGAGAAAAAAACACCATATATTTT. Its protein product is CATARGGEKNTIYF.

V and J are TRBV6-1 and TRBJ1-1; TRBD1 is a possible D gene (6 bases). The V gene lost 6 bases and the J gene lost 1 base, with 18 bases spanning the gap. This CDR3 contains 16 residues. The germline V gene has CDR1 MNHNS and CDR2 SASEGT. CDR3 coding DNA: TGTGCCAGCAGAACTCTTATAACAGGGAAGAACACTGAAGCTTTCTTT. It specifies CASRTLITGKNTEAFF.

This clonotype was seen ten or more times. V usage is TRBV6-2 or TRBV6-3 and J usage is TRBJ2-6, with 7 bases fitting TRBD1. The CDR3 extends over 15 amino acids. V trimming: 5 bases; J trimming: 1 base; junction bases outside the gene matches: 2. The germline V gene has CDR1 MNHEY and CDR2 SVGEGT. The CDR3: CASSPRGSGANVLTF. The CDR3 nucleotides are TGTGCCAGCAGTCCCAGGGGGTCTGGGGCCAACGTCCTGACTTTC.

The chain carries TRBV12-3 or TRBV12-4 and TRBJ2-5; D is tentatively TRBD1 or TRBD2 (5 bases each). The CDR3 has 14 residues. Deletions cut 7 bases from V and 5 bases from J, with 17 bases between. Here the CDR3 reads CASNPQGDKETQYF. The CDR3 DNA reads TGTGCCAGCAACCCTCAGGGAGATAAGGAGACCCAGTACTTC.

This clonotype was observed a handful of times. V gene TRBV4-2 combines with J gene TRBJ2-3, with a possible D match to TRBD2 (6 bases). Trimming removed 0 bases at V and 5 bases at J, with 12 bases between. This CDR3 contains 15 residues. CDR1 and CDR2 (germline): LGHNA, YNFKEQ. CDR3 nucleotide sequence: TGTGCCAGCAGCCAAGAGTCCCTAGCGCTAGATACGCAGTATTTT. It yields the protein CASSQESLALDTQYF.